Below, 18 T cell receptor beta chains from the same sample are listed, as sequenced in a study of circulating CD8 cells and anti-PD-1 response in melanoma (dated by TCRdb to 2018 to 2020). A BD FACSAria II cell sorter was used to sort four subsets, defined by PD-1 and/or TIGIT, from live CD3+CD8+TCRalphabeta+ cells. The instrument was a NextSeq 500. The QIAseq Immune Repertoire RNA Library Kit, Human TCR Panel was used to prepare TCR libraries from 15 ng of total RNA. Clones were called with MiXCR by TCRdb after fastp trimmed the public reads at Q25, and only in-frame beta chains were retained. Each CDR3 protein gets just one entry, which takes the most common genes and DNA from the rows behind it. This sample is represented by roughly 500 distinct CDR3 sequences; about 9.3% of them were singletons. The top ten clones comprise approximately 30% of the sample. Material: CD8+ T cells from PBMCs, obtained at baseline or after one month of anti-PD-1 therapy (not recorded which). The receptors were gathered from a human donor with melanoma.

Regarding this clonotype: Since a much larger clone is just one base distant, this may be a read error. This rearrangement joins TRBV11-1 to TRBJ1-1; D gene uncertain. Germline values: CDR1 SGHAT, CDR2 FQDESV (reference sequence). This CDR3 is built from 14 residues. The CDR3 is CAGSPTLGLTEAFF. For the CDR3, the DNA is TGTGCCGGCAGCCCTACCTTGGGCTTAACTGAAGCTTTCTTT.

This clonotype is deemed medium-sized. This rearrangement joins TRBV28 to TRBJ1-3; D is uncertain. The CDR3 covers 16 residues. V was pared by 2 bases and J by 0 bases, with 11 bases between. Per the germline V gene, CDR1 is MDHEN and CDR2 is SYDVKM. DNA of the CDR3: TGTGCCAGCAGTTTAGGACTGAAGCCCTCTGGAAACACCATATATTTT. It is translated as CASSLGLKPSGNTIYF.

By its share, this clonotype is large. V is TRBV7-2 and J is TRBJ1-1; D uncertain. Between the trimmed V and J ends, which lost 4 bases and 1 base, there was a span of 10 bases. Germline CDR1 reads SGHTA; CDR2 reads FQGNSA. This CDR3 comprises 14 residues. CDR3 sequence: CASSYRLGNTEAFF. The CDR3 coding sequence is TGTGCCAGCAGCTACCGGTTGGGGAACACTGAAGCTTTCTTT.

In the case of this clonotype: This may arise from a read error, as a much more abundant clone is one base away. As the CDR3 is not closed by the conserved phenylalanine or tryptophan, this likely results from a read error. The rearrangement uses TRBV27 and TRBJ2-7; D gene uncertain. The CDR3 covers 11 residues. V dropped 8 bases and J dropped 4 bases, with 9 bases sitting between them. Germline lookup yields CDR1 MNHEY and CDR2 SMNVEV (reference sequence). The CDR3, as DNA: TGTGCCAGCGGTAACGGTTACGAGCAGTACCTC. Translation gives CASGNGYEQYL.

By share of the sample, this clonotype is large. V usage is TRBV5-6 and J usage is TRBJ1-6; D is undetermined. Germline V gene data show CDR1 as SGHDT and CDR2 as YYEEEE. Trimming left V 4 bases short and J 4 bases short, with 12 bases between. This CDR3 region has 15 residues. The chain's CDR3 is CASSIGGGYNSPLHF. The CDR3 nucleotides are TGTGCCAGCAGCATAGGAGGCGGGTATAATTCACCCCTCCACTTT. Variable domain in full (rest from reference TRBV5-6 and TRBJ1-6): DAGVTQSPTHLIKTRGQQVTLRCSPKSGHDTVSWYQQALGQGPQFIFQYYEEEERQRGNFPDRFSGHQFPNYSSELNVNALLLGDSALYLCASSIGGGYNSPLHFGNGTRLTVT.

By frequency in the sample, this clonotype is large. The CDR3 DNA reads as TGTGCCAGCAGTCACACCACAGAGAGGAATGAGCAGTTCTTC. Its protein is CASSHTTERNEQFF. This chain connects TRBV2 to TRBJ2-1, with D uncertain. Trimming took 5 bases from V and 7 from J, leaving 15 bases between them. Per germline, CDR1 SNHLY and CDR2 FYNNEI. The CDR3 sequence is 14 residues long.

This clonotype is categorized as medium-sized. This chain connects TRBV28 to TRBJ1-1, with TRBD1 matching 8 bases. Germline CDR1 and CDR2: MDHEN and SYDVKM. Germline trimming cut 7 bases from V and 2 bases from J; bases unmatched to any gene: 9. This CDR3 is built from 15 residues. For the CDR3, the DNA is TGTGCCAGCACAGAAAGGACAGGGATAAACACTGAAGCTTTCTTT. Translating it yields CASTERTGINTEAFF.

As to this clonotype: The CDR3 end shows no conserved phenylalanine or tryptophan, and so a read error is likely. V and J are TRBV7-2 and TRBJ1-6, with a tentative D call TRBD1 (5 bases). This CDR3 region has 14 residues. Germline V lookup: CDR1 SGHTA, CDR2 FQGNSA. With 7 bases removed from V and 7 bases from J, the gap between germline ends came to 14 bases. Written as DNA, the CDR3 is TGTGCCAGCACCCAGGGAGAGACAAATTCACCCCTCCACTAT. Protein product: CASTQGETNSPLHY.

The chain combines TRBV7-6 with TRBJ2-3; D might be TRBD2 (6 bases). V lost 1 base and J lost 4, with 9 bases in between. Germline-derived CDR1 and CDR2 are SGHVS and FNYEAQ. This CDR3 is built from 14 residues. CDR3 region: CASSLVGEADTQYF. The CDR3 nucleotides are TGTGCCAGCAGCTTAGTAGGGGAGGCAGATACGCAGTATTTT.

This clonotype is large within its sample. The chain combines TRBV2 with TRBJ2-1; D unclear. V was shortened by 3 bases and J by 8 bases, with 11 bases between the two germline ends. CDR1 SNHLY and CDR2 FYNNEI come from the germline V gene. This CDR3 spans 13 amino acids. The CDR3 nucleotides are TGTGCCAGCAGTGACTCCTGGGGTTATGAGCAGTTCTTC. Protein product: CASSDSWGYEQFF.

Points on this clonotype: A single base separates this from a much larger clone, so it may be a read error. The chain couples TRBV6-1 to TRBJ1-2; 7 nucleotides agree with TRBD1. This CDR3 comprises 15 residues. Germline values: CDR1 MNHNS, CDR2 SASEGT. This CDR3 is CANSEAETGNYGYTF. The DNA for the CDR3 is TGTGCCAACAGTGAAGCTGAGACAGGGAACTATGGCTACACCTTC.

This clonotype is termed large. The CDR3 loop is CASRGESTDTQYF. DNA for the CDR3: TGTGCCAGCCGGGGGGAAAGCACAGATACGCAGTATTTT. This chain joins TRBV25-1 and TRBJ2-3, with 7 bases aligning to TRBD2. Trimming removed 8 bases from V and 0 bases from J; junction bases left unmatched: 2. The length of the CDR3 is 13 residues. CDR1 and CDR2 from the germline V gene are MGHDK and SYGVNS.

By share, this clonotype counts as large. In nucleotides, the CDR3 is TGCAGCGTGCTACGGGACTCCACAGATACGCAGTATTTT. Translated, it gives CSVLRDSTDTQYF. The gene calls are TRBV29-1 and TRBJ2-3; D is possibly TRBD2 (6 bases). Trimming pared 6 bases from V and 2 bases from J, leaving 12 bases between. The CDR3 length is 13 residues. Germline loops: CDR1 SQVTM, CDR2 ANQGSEA.

The chain uses TRBV19 and TRBJ1-1; no definite D call. The V end lost 10 bases, the J end lost 4 bases, and 13 bases lay between the germline ends. Germline V gene lookup returns CDR1 LNHDA and CDR2 SQIVND (reference sequence). The CDR3 has 12 residues. The CDR3 is CATRPGGTEAFF. The CDR3 coding sequence is TGTGCCACCCGACCGGGAGGCACTGAAGCTTTCTTT.

This clonotype counts as large. The V gene is TRBV9, the J gene TRBJ2-5, with 9 bases matching TRBD2. The CDR3 is 16 residues long. Germline V gene data show CDR1 as SGDLS and CDR2 as YYNGEE. The J segment lost 5 bases and the V segment lost 4 bases, leaving 12 bases of the junction unmatched. The CDR3 DNA sequence: TGTGCCAGCAGCAGACCCGGGACTAGCTGGATGGAGACCCAGTACTTC. It codes for CASSRPGTSWMETQYF.

Within the sample, this clonotype is large. The chain employs TRBV12-3 or TRBV12-4 and TRBJ2-2; unclear D gene. This CDR3 has 17 residues. V dropped 5 bases and J dropped 2 bases, with 18 bases sitting between them. The CDR3 bases are TGTGCCAGCAGTACATTCCGGGCCATACAAAACACCGGGGAGCTGTTTTTT. Encoded protein: CASSTFRAIQNTGELFF.

This clonotype qualifies as large. The genes are TRBV19 and TRBJ2-1, with D tentatively TRBD1 or TRBD2 (6 bases each). Germline V CDR1 and CDR2: LNHDA, SQIVND (reference sequence). This CDR3 region has 13 residues. Between the trimmed V and J ends, which lost 6 bases and 6 bases, there was a span of 12 bases. The CDR3 bases are TGTGCCAGTAGCGGGTCGGGGGCCAATGAGCAGTTCTTC. This codes for CASSGSGANEQFF. Full variable domain (missing parts from reference TRBV19 and TRBJ2-1): DGGITQSPKYLFRKEGQNVTLSCEQNLNHDAMYWYRQDPGQGLRLIYYSQIVNDFQKGDIAEGYSVSREKKESFPLTVTSAQKNPTAFYLCASSGSGANEQFFGPGTRLTVL.

In its sample, this clonotype is large. This sequence joins TRBV18 and TRBJ2-7, with 9 bases lining up with TRBD1. The CDR3 length is 14 residues. V lost 3 bases, J lost 2 bases, and 2 bases stayed unmatched. Per the germline V gene, CDR1 is KGHSH and CDR2 is LQKENI. The CDR3 coding sequence is TGTGCCAGCTCACCCCGGGACAGGGCCTACGAGCAGTACTTC. It codes for CASSPRDRAYEQYF.